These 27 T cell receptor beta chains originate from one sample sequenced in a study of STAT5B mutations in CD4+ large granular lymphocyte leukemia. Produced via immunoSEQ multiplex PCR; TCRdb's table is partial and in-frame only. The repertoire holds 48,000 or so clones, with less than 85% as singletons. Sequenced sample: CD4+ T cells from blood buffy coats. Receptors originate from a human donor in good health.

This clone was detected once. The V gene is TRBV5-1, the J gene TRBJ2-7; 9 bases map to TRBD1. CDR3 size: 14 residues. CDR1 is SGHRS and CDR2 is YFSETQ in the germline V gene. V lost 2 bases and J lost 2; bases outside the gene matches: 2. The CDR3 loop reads CASSLTGGPYEQYV. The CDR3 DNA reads TGCGCCAGCAGCTTAACAGGGGGCCCCTACGAGCAGTACGTC.

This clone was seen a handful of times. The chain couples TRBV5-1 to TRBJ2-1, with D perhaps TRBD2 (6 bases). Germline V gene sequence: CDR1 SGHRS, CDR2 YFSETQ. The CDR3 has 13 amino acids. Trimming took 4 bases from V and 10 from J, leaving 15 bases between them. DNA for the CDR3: TGCGCCAGCAGCCGTGGCGACCGGGGGGAGCAGTTCTTC. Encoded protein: CASSRGDRGEQFF.

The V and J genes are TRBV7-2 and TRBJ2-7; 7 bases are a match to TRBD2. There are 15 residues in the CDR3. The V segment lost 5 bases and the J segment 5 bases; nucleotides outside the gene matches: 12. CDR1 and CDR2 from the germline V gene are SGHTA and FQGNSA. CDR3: CASSPPSGQKDEQYF. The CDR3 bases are TGTGCCAGCAGCCCGCCTAGCGGCCAGAAGGACGAGCAGTACTTC.

The CDR3 DNA is TGTGCCAGCAGCCCCGGTGTCAGGGGGCATGGAAATCAGCCCCAGCATTTT. It codes for CASSPGVRGHGNQPQHF. The V and J genes are TRBV7-9 and TRBJ1-5, with 8 bases matching TRBD1. V gave up 5 bases and J gave up 4 bases; unmatched junction bases: 13. The CDR3 loop spans 17 amino acids. Germline CDR1 is SEHNR and CDR2 is FQNEAQ (reference sequence). The entire variable domain, with the rest obtained from reference TRBV7-9 and TRBJ1-5, is as follows: DTGVSQNPRHKITKRGQNVTFRCDPISEHNRLYWYRQTLGQGPEFLTYFQNEAQLEKSRLLSDRFSAERPKGSFSTLEIQRTEQGDSAMYLCASSPGVRGHGNQPQHFGDGTRLSIL.

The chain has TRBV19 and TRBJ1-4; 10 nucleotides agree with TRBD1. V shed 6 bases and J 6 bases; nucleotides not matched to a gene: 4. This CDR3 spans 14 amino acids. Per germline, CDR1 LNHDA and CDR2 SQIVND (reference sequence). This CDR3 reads CASSDRGLHEKLFF. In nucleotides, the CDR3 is TGTGCCAGTAGCGACAGGGGGCTTCATGAAAAACTGTTTTTT. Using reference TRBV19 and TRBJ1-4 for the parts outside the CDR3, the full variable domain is DGGITQSPKYLFRKEGQNVTLSCEQNLNHDAMYWYRQDPGQGLRLIYYSQIVNDFQKGDIAEGYSVSREKKESFPLTVTSAQKNPTAFYLCASSDRGLHEKLFFGSGTQLSVL.

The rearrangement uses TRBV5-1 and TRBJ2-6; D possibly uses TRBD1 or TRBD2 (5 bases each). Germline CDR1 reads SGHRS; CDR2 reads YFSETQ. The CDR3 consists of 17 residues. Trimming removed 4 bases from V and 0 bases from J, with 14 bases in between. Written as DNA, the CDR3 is TGCGCCAGCAGCCCCAGAGGGGAGAGCTCTGGGGCCAACGTCCTGACTTTC. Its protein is CASSPRGESSGANVLTF. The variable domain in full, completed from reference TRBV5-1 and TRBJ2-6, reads KAGVTQTPRYLIKTRGQQVTLSCSPISGHRSVSWYQQTPGQGLQFLFEYFSETQRNKGNFPGRFSGRQFSNSRSEMNVSTLELGDSALYLCASSPRGESSGANVLTFGAGSRLTVL.

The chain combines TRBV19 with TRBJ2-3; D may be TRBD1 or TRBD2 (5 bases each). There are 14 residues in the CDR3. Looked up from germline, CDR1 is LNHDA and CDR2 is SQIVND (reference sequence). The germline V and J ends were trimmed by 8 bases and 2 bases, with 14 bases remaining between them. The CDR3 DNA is TGTGCCAGTGGTTACGGGGACCTCACAGATACGCAGTATTTT. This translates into CASGYGDLTDTQYF.

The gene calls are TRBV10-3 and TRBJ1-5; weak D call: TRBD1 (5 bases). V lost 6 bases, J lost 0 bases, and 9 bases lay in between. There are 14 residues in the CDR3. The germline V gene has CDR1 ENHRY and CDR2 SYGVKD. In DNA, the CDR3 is TGTGCCATCAGCCGGACACTTAGCAATCAGCCCCAGCATTTT. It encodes CAISRTLSNQPQHF.

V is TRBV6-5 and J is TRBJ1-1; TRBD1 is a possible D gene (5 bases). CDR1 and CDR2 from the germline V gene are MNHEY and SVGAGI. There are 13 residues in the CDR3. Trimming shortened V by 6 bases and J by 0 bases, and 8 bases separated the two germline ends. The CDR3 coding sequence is TGTGCCAGCAGGCCGGGGGTGAACACTGAAGCTTTCTTT. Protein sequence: CASRPGVNTEAFF.

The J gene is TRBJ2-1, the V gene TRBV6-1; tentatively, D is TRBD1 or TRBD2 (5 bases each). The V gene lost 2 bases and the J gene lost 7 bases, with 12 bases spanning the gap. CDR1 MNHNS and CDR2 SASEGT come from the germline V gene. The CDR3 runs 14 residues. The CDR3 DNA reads TGTGCCAGCAGTGAACCGGGAAGGGGAAATGAGCAGTTCTTC. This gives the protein CASSEPGRGNEQFF.

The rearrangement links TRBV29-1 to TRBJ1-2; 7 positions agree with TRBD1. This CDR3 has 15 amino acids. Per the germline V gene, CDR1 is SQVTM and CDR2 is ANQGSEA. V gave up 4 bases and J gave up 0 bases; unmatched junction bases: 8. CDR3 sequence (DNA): TGCAGCGTTGGACAGGGAAATTCAGCTAACTATGGCTACACCTTC. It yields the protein CSVGQGNSANYGYTF.

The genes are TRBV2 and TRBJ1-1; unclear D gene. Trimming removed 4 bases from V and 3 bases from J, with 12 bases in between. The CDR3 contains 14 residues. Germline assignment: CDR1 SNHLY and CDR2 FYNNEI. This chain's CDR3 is CASSVALRDTEAFF. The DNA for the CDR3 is TGTGCCAGCAGTGTGGCACTTAGGGACACTGAAGCTTTCTTT.

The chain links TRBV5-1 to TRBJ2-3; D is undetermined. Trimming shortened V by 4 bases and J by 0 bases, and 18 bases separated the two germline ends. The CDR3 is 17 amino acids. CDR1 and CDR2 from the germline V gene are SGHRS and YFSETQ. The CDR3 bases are TGCGCCAGCAGCCCGGCAGCCAGCGCAGCTAGCACAGATACGCAGTATTTT. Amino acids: CASSPAASAASTDTQYF.

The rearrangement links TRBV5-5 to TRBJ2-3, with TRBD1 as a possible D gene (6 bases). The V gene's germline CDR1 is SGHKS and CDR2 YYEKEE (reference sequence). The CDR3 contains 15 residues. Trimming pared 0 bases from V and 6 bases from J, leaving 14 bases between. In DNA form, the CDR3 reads TGTGCCAGCAGCTTGGCTCCGGCGAGGGGGGATACGCAGTATTTT. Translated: CASSLAPARGDTQYF. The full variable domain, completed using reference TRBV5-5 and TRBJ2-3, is DAGVTQSPTHLIKTRGQQVTLRCSPISGHKSVSWYQQVLGQGPQFIFQYYEKEERGRGNFPDRFSARQFPNYSSELNVNALLLGDSALYLCASSLAPARGDTQYFGPGTRLTVL.

The CDR3 loop reads CASSLGPVGNEQFF. The CDR3 DNA follows: TGTGCCAGCAGCTTAGGCCCCGTGGGGAATGAGCAGTTCTTC. The chain employs TRBV7-2 and TRBJ2-1; D call uncertain. CDR1 and CDR2 from the germline V gene are SGHTA and FQGNSA. The CDR3 is 14 residues long. Trimming took 1 base from V and 7 from J, leaving 11 bases between them.

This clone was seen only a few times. The CDR3 DNA reads TGCGCCAGCAGCACTGCCGCGACAGCGGGTAAAGAGACCCAGTACTTC. Translation: CASSTAATAGKETQYF. The rearrangement uses TRBV5-1 and TRBJ2-5, with D possibly TRBD2 on 6 matching bases. CDR1 is SGHRS, CDR2 YFSETQ, per germline. The CDR3 consists of 16 residues. V was trimmed by 4 bases and J by 3 bases, leaving 19 bases between them.

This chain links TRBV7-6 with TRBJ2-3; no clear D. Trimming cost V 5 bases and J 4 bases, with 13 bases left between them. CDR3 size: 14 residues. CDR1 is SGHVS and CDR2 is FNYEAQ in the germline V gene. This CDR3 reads CASSRAFSSDTQYF. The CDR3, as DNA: TGTGCCAGCAGCCGCGCGTTTAGTTCAGATACGCAGTATTTT.

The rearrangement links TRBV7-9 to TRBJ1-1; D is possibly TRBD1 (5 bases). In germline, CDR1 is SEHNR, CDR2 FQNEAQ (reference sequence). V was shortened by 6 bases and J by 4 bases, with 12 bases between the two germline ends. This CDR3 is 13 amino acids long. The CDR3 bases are TGTGCCAGCAGACCTCAGGGTAGCACTGAAGCTTTCTTT. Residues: CASRPQGSTEAFF. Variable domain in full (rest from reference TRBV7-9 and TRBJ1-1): DTGVSQNPRHKITKRGQNVTFRCDPISEHNRLYWYRQTLGQGPEFLTYFQNEAQLEKSRLLSDRFSAERPKGSFSTLEIQRTEQGDSAMYLCASRPQGSTEAFFGQGTRLTVV.

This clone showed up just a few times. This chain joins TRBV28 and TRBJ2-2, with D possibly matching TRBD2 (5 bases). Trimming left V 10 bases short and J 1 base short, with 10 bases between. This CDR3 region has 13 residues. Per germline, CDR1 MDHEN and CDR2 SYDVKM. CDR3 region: CATLRENTGELFF. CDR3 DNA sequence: TGTGCCACCCTCCGGGAGAACACCGGGGAGCTGTTTTTT.

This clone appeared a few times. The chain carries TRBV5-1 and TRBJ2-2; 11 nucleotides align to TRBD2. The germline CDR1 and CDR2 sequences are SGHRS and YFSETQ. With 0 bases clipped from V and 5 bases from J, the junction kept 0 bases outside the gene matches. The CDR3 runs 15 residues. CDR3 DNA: TGCGCCAGCAGCTTGGGACTAGCGGGGACCGGGGAGCTGTTTTTT. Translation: CASSLGLAGTGELFF. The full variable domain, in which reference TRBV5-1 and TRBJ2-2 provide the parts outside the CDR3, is KAGVTQTPRYLIKTRGQQVTLSCSPISGHRSVSWYQQTPGQGLQFLFEYFSETQRNKGNFPGRFSGRQFSNSRSEMNVSTLELGDSALYLCASSLGLAGTGELFFGEGSRLTVL.

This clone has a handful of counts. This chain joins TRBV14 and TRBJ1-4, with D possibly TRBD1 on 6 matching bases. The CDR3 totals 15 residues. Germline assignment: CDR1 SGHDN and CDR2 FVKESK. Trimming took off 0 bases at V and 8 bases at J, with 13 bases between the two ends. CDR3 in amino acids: CASSQETGTWEKLFF. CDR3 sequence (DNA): TGTGCCAGCAGCCAAGAGACAGGAACCTGGGAAAAACTGTTTTTT.

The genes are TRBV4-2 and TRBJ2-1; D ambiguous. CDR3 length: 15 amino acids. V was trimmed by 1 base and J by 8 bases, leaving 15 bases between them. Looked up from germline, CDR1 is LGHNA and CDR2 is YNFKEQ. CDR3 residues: CASSQARLDQYEQFF. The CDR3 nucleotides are TGTGCCAGCAGCCAAGCCCGGCTAGATCAATATGAGCAGTTCTTC.

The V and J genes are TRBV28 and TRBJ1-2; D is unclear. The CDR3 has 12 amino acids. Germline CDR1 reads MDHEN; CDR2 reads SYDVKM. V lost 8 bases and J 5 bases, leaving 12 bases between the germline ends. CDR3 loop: CASQQLPYGYTF. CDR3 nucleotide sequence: TGTGCCAGCCAGCAGCTCCCTTATGGCTACACCTTC.

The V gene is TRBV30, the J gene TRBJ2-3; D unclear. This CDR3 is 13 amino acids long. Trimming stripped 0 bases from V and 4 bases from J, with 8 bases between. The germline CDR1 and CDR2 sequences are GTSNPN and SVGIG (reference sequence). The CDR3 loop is CAWSVPTADTQYF. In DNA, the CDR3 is TGTGCCTGGAGTGTACCCACAGCAGATACGCAGTATTTT.

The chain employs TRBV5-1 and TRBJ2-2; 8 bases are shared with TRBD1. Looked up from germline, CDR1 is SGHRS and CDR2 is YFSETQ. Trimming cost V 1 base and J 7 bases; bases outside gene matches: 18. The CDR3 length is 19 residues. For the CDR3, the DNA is TGCGCCAGCAGCTTGACTTCTGTGTGGGGGACAGGATTCGTCGGGGAGCTGTTTTTT. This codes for CASSLTSVWGTGFVGELFF. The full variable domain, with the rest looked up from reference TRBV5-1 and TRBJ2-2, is KAGVTQTPRYLIKTRGQQVTLSCSPISGHRSVSWYQQTPGQGLQFLFEYFSETQRNKGNFPGRFSGRQFSNSRSEMNVSTLELGDSALYLCASSLTSVWGTGFVGELFFGEGSRLTVL.

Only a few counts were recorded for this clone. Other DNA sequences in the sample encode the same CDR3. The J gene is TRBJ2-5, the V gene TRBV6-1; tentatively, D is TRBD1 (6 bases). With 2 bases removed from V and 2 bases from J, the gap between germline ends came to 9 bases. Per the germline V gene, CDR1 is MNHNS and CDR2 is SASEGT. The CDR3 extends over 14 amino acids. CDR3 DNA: TGTGCCAGCAGTGAAACGGGGACACAAGAGACCCAGTACTTC. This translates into CASSETGTQETQYF.

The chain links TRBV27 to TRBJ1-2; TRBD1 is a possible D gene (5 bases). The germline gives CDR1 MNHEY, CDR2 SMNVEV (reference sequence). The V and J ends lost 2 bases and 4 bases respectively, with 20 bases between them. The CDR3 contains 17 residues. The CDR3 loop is CASSLDSSLGGVYGYTF. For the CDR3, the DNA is TGTGCCAGCAGTTTAGACTCCTCGCTTGGGGGAGTCTATGGCTACACCTTC.